Below, 14 T cell receptor beta chains from the same sample are listed, as sequenced in a study of shared clonotypes between healthy human individuals. Sequencing used immunoSEQ multiplex PCR; TCRdb keeps in-frame clones, though not all of them. Here the sample spans roughly 640,000 clones, 97% being singletons. The sequenced material came from naive CD4+ T cells sorted from blood. Subset: CD45RA+ positively selected. All receptors come from a woman in her 30s in good health.

The chain has TRBV27 and TRBJ1-4; 12 bases are a match to TRBD1. Germline trimming cut 4 bases from V and 0 bases from J; bases unmatched to any gene: 6. Germline values: CDR1 MNHEY, CDR2 SMNVEV (reference sequence). The CDR3 has 18 residues. CDR3 sequence: CASSSPGTGGATNEKLFF. CDR3 in DNA: TGTGCCAGCAGTTCCCCCGGGACAGGGGGCGCAACTAATGAAAAACTGTTTTTT. The full variable domain, with the rest looked up from reference TRBV27 and TRBJ1-4, is EAQVTQNPRYLITVTGKKLTVTCSQNMNHEYMSWYRQDPGLGLRQIYYSMNVEVTDKGDVPEGYKVSRKEKRNFPLILESPSPNQTSLYFCASSSPGTGGATNEKLFFGSGTQLSVL.

V is TRBV10-3 and J is TRBJ1-5, with D maybe TRBD1 (5 bases). This CDR3 is built from 15 residues. Germline V lookup: CDR1 ENHRY, CDR2 SYGVKD. The V gene lost 3 bases and the J gene lost 6 bases, with 15 bases spanning the gap. This CDR3 reads CAISDSGSASQPQHF. DNA for the CDR3: TGTGCCATCAGTGATTCAGGGTCGGCTAGTCAGCCCCAGCATTTT.

The CDR3 loop is CASSPGLDYEQYF. The CDR3 DNA follows: TGTGCCAGCAGTCCAGGACTAGACTACGAGCAGTACTTC. This rearrangement joins TRBV27 to TRBJ2-7; 7 bases map to TRBD2. This CDR3 has 13 amino acids. Germline V CDR1 and CDR2: MNHEY, SMNVEV (reference sequence). With 5 bases clipped from V and 3 bases from J, the junction kept 4 bases outside the gene matches.

The chain has TRBV29-1 and TRBJ1-2, with 8 bases aligning to TRBD1. CDR1 and CDR2 from the germline V gene are SQVTM and ANQGSEA. J gave up 7 bases and V 2 bases, and 9 bases lay outside the gene matches. This CDR3 is 14 amino acids long. The CDR3 region is CSVEQGALGAGYTF. The CDR3 DNA reads TGCAGCGTTGAACAGGGGGCGCTTGGAGCTGGCTACACCTTC.

V is TRBV25-1 and J is TRBJ1-2; D might be TRBD1 (5 bases). The CDR3 runs 13 residues. Trimming took 5 bases from V and 1 from J, leaving 8 bases between them. The V gene's germline CDR1 is MGHDK and CDR2 SYGVNS. The DNA for the CDR3 is TGTGCCAGCAGTCCGCAGGGTAACTATGGCTACACCTTC. Protein: CASSPQGNYGYTF.

V is TRBV6-4 and J is TRBJ1-1, with a weak D call TRBD1 (5 bases). Trimming pared 2 bases from V and 0 bases from J, leaving 16 bases between. This CDR3 contains 17 residues. Germline values: CDR1 MRHNA, CDR2 SNTAGT. The CDR3 region has the DNA TGTGCCAGCAGTGACCGGGGTGCGAGGGGAATGAACACTGAAGCTTTCTTT. Translation: CASSDRGARGMNTEAFF.

The chain is built from TRBV2 and TRBJ2-3; D is possibly TRBD2 (5 bases). The CDR3 is 12 residues long. Germline V gene sequence: CDR1 SNHLY, CDR2 FYNNEI. Trimming pared 9 bases from V and 2 bases from J, leaving 9 bases between. This CDR3 is CASTEDTDTQYF. CDR3 bases: TGTGCCAGTACGGAGGACACAGATACGCAGTATTTT.

The rearrangement uses TRBV18 and TRBJ2-6; D is unclear. V lost 6 bases, J lost 2 bases, and 14 bases lay in between. Germline values: CDR1 KGHSH, CDR2 LQKENI. The CDR3 sequence is 16 residues long. CDR3 protein: CASSRDMNPGANVLTF. Here the CDR3 DNA reads TGTGCCAGCTCGAGAGACATGAATCCTGGGGCCAACGTCCTGACTTTC.

The V and J genes are TRBV5-4 and TRBJ2-5, with D possibly TRBD2 on 6 matching bases. The CDR3 is 16 amino acids. Germline loops: CDR1 SGHNT, CDR2 YYREEE (reference sequence). Trimming took 1 base from V and 2 from J, leaving 15 bases between them. CDR3 sequence: CASSLTTSRDQETQYF. In DNA, the CDR3 is TGTGCCAGCAGCTTGACCACTAGCAGAGATCAAGAGACCCAGTACTTC.

The rearrangement joins TRBV7-2 to TRBJ2-1; 7 positions match TRBD1. Germline V lookup: CDR1 SGHTA, CDR2 FQGNSA. The CDR3 has 15 residues. The V segment lost 5 bases and the J segment 6 bases; nucleotides outside the gene matches: 10. CDR3 sequence reads: CASSTQGLMVNEQFF. The DNA of the CDR3 is TGTGCCAGCAGCACACAGGGGCTGATGGTCAATGAGCAGTTCTTC.

The chain uses TRBV5-1 and TRBJ1-5, with 7 positions matching TRBD1. Germline V CDR1 and CDR2: SGHRS, YFSETQ. The CDR3 spans 13 residues. After removal of 2 bases from V and 8 bases from J, the junction contained 4 bases not matched to a gene. As DNA, the CDR3 is TGCGCCAGCAGCTTAGGGGGCGAGGAGCCCCAGCATTTT. This codes for CASSLGGEEPQHF.

This rearrangement joins TRBV28 to TRBJ2-7, with 8 bases aligning to TRBD1. The CDR3 sequence is 13 residues long. The trim removed 8 bases at V and 5 bases at J, leaving 8 bases unmatched. Germline V lookup: CDR1 MDHEN, CDR2 SYDVKM. CDR3 nucleotide sequence: TGTGCCAGCCGACAGGGGATGAGGGACGAGCAGTACTTC. This gives the protein CASRQGMRDEQYF.

V is TRBV6-1 and J is TRBJ1-2; the match to TRBD1 covers 7 bases. Germline V gene sequence: CDR1 MNHNS, CDR2 SASEGT. The V and J ends lost 7 bases and 5 bases, in that order; junction bases with no gene match: 10. The CDR3 has 14 amino acids. In nucleotides, the CDR3 is TGTGCCAGCATAAGACAGGGAGGAGTTTATGGCTACACCTTC. This codes for CASIRQGGVYGYTF.

This clone has just one count. V usage is TRBV2 and J usage is TRBJ2-1; 13 positions agree with TRBD2. Germline V CDR1 and CDR2: SNHLY, FYNNEI. V shed 6 bases and J 3 bases; nucleotides not matched to a gene: 8. The CDR3 length is 17 residues. For the CDR3, the DNA is TGTGCCAGCAGCCCTGGACTAGCGGGAGTCAGCTACAATGAGCAGTTCTTC. The encoded protein is CASSPGLAGVSYNEQFF.